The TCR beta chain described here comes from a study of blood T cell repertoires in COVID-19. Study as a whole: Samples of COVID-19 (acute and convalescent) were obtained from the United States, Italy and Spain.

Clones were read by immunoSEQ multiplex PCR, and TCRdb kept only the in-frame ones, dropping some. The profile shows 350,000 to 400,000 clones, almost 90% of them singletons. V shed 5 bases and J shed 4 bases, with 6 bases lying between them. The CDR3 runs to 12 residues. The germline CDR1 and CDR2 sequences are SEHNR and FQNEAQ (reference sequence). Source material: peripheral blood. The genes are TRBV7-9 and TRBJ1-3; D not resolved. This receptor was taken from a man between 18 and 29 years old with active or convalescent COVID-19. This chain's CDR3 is CASSLLGNTIYF. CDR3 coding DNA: TGTGCCAGCAGCCTACTAGGAAACACCATATATTTT.